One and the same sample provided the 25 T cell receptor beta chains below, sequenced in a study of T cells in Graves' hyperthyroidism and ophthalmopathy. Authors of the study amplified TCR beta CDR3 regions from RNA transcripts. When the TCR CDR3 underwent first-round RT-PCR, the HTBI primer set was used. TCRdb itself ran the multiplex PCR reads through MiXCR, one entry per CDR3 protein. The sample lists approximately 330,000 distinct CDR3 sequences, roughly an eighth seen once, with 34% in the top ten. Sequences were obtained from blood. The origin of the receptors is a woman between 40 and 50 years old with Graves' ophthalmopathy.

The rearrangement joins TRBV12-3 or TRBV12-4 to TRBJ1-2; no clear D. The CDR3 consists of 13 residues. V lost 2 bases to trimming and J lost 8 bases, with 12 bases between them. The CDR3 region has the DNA TGTGCCAGCAGTTTAATCGGGGTGGGGGGCTACACCTTC. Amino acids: CASSLIGVGGYTF.

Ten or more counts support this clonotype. Here the CDR3 DNA reads TGTGCCAGCAGGAGAGGACAGGGGGAGACCCAGTACTTC. This encodes CASRRGQGETQYF. The gene calls are TRBV6-1 and TRBJ2-5, with 9 bases lining up with TRBD1. V lost 6 bases and J lost 5; bases outside the gene matches: 4. CDR3 size: 13 residues. The germline V gene has CDR1 MNHNS and CDR2 SASEGT.

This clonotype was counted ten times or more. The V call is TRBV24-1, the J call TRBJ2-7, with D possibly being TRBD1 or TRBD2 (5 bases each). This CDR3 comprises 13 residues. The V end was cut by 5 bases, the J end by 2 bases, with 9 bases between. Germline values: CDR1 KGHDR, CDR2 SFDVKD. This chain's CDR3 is CATSGRGAYEQYF. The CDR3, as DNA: TGTGCCACCAGTGGAAGAGGGGCCTACGAGCAGTACTTC.

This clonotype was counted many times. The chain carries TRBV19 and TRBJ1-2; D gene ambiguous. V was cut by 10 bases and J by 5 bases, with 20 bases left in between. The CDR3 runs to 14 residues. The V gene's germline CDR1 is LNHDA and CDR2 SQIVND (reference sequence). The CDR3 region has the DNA TGTGCCACGACCTTCTCGGACGGGCCGTATGGCTACACCTTC. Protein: CATTFSDGPYGYTF.

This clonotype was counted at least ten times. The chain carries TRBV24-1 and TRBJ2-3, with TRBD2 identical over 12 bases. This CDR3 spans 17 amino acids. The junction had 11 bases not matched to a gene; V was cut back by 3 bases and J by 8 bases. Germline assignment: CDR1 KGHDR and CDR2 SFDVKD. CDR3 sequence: CATSDNLGLAGMGTQYF. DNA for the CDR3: TGTGCCACCAGTGATAACCTAGGACTAGCGGGAATGGGTACGCAGTATTTT.

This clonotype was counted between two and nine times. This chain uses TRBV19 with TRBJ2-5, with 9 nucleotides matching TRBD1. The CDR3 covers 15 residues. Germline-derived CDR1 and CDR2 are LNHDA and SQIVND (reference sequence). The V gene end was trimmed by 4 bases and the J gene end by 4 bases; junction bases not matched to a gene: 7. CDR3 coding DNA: TGTGCCAGTAGTACGGGGGACAGGGTGGTAGAGACCCAGTACTTC. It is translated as CASSTGDRVVETQYF.

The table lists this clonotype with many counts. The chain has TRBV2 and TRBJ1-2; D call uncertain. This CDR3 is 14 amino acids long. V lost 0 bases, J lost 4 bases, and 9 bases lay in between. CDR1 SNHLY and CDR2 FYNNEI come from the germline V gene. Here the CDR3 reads CASSEARTVYGYTF. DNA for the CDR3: TGTGCCAGCAGTGAAGCTAGGACGGTCTATGGCTACACCTTC.

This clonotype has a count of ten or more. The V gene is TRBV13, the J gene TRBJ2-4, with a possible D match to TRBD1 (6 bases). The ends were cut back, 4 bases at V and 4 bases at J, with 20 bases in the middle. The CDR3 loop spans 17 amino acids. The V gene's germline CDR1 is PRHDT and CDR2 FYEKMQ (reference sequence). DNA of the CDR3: TGTGCCAGCAGCTCCAAAATTACGGACAGTCGGAAAAACATTCAGTACTTC. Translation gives CASSSKITDSRKNIQYF.

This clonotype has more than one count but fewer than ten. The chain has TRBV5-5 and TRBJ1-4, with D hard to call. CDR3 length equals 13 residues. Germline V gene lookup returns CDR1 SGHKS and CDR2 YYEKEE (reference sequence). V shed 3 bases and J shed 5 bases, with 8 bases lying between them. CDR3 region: CASSSGNNEKLFF. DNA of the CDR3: TGTGCCAGCAGCTCCGGGAACAATGAAAAACTGTTTTTT.

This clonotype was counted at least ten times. CDR3 amino acids: CASSFSKQGWETQYF. The CDR3 DNA is TGTGCCAGCAGTTTCTCTAAACAGGGTTGGGAGACCCAGTACTTC. This rearrangement joins TRBV27 to TRBJ2-5; tentative D call: TRBD1 (6 bases). V was shortened by 3 bases and J by 5 bases, with 16 bases between the two germline ends. The V gene's germline CDR1 is MNHEY and CDR2 SMNVEV (reference sequence). The CDR3 spans 15 residues.

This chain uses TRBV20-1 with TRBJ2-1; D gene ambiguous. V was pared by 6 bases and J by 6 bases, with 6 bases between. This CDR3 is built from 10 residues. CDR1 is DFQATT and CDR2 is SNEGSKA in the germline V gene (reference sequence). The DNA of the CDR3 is TGCAGTGCACAAGGCAATGAGCAGTTCTTC. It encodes CSAQGNEQFF.

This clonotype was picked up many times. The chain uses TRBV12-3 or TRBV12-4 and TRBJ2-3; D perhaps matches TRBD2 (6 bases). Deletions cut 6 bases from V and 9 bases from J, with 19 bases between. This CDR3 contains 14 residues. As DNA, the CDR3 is TGTGCCAGCAGCTCTGGAGGGAGAAGTAGGACGCAGTATTTT. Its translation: CASSSGGRSRTQYF.

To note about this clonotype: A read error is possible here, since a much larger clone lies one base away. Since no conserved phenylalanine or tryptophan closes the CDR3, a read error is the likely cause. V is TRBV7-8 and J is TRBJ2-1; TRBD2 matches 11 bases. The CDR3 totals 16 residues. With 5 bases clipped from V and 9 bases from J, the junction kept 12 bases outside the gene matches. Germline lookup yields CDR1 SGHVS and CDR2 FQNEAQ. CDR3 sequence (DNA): TGTGCCAGCAGCAGAGTAGCGGGGGGGCCGCAACGTGAGCAGTTCTCC. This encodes CASSRVAGGPQREQFS.

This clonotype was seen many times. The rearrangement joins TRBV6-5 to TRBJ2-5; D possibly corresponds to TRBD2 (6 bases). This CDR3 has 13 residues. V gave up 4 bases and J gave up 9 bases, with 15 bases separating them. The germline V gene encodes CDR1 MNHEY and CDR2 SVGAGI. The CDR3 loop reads CASSFSIREAQYF. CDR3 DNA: TGTGCCAGCAGTTTCTCGATTAGGGAGGCCCAGTACTTC.

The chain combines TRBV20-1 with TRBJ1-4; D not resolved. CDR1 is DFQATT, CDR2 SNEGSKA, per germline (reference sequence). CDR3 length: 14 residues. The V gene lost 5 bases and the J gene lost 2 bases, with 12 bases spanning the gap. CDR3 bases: TGCAGTGCTTATTCTAGTCGTACTAATGAAAAACTGTTTTTT. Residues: CSAYSSRTNEKLFF.

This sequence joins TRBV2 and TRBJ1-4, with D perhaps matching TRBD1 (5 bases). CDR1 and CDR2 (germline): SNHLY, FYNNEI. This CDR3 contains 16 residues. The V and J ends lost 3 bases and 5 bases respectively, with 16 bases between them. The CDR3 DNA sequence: TGTGCCAGCAGTGATATCCCCGGGACGGAAAATGAAAAACTGTTTTTT. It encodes CASSDIPGTENEKLFF.

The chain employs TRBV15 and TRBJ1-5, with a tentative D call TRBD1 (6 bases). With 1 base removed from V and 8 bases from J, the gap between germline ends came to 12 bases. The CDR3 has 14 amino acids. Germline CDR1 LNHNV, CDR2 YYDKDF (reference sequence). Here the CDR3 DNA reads TGTGCCACCAGCAGAGGGGGGGGCGGAAAGCCCCAGCATTTT. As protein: CATSRGGGGKPQHF. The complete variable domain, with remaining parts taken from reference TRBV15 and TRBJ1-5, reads DAMVIQNPRYQVTQFGKPVTLSCSQTLNHNVMYWYQQKSSQAPKLLFHYYDKDFNNEADTPDNFQSRRPNTSFCFLDIRSPGLGDTAMYLCATSRGGGGKPQHFGDGTRLSIL.

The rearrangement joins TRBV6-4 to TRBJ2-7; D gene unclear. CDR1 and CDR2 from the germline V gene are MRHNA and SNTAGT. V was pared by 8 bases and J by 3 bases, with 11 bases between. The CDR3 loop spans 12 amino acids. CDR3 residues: CASQVASYEQYF. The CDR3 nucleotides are TGTGCCAGCCAAGTTGCGAGCTACGAGCAGTACTTC.

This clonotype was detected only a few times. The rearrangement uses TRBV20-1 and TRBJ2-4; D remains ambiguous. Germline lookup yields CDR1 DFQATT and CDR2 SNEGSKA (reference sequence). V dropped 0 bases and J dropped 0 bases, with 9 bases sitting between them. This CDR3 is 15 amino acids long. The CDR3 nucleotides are TGCAGTGCTAGAGACTCAACTGTAGCCAAAAACATTCAGTACTTC. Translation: CSARDSTVAKNIQYF.

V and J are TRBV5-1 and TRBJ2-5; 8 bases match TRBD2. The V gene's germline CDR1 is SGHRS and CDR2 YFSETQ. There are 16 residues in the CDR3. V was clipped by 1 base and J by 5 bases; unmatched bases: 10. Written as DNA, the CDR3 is TGCGCCAGCAGCTTGTCGTCTGTCTCTAGCGGGGAGACCCAGTACTTC. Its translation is CASSLSSVSSGETQYF.

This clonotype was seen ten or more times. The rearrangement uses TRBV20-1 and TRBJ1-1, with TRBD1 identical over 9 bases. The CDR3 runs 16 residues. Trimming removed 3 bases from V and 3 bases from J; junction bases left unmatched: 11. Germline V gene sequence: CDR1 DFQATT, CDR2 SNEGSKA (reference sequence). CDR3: CSARVLGQGFDTEAFF. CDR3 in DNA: TGCAGTGCTAGGGTCCTAGGACAGGGGTTCGACACTGAAGCTTTCTTT.

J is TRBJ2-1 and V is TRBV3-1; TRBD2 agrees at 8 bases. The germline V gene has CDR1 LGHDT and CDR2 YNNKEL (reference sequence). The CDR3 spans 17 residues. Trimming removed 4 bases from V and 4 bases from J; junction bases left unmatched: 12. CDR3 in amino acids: CASSRAQTSGGYNEQFF. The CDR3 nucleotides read TGTGCCAGCAGCCGGGCCCAAACTAGCGGAGGGTACAATGAGCAGTTCTTC.

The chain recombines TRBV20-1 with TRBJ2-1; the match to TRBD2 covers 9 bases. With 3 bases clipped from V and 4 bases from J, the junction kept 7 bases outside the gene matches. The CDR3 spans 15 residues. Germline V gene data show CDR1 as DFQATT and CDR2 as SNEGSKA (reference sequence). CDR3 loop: CSARVPSGKYNEQFF. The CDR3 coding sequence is TGCAGTGCTAGGGTGCCTAGCGGGAAATACAATGAGCAGTTCTTC.

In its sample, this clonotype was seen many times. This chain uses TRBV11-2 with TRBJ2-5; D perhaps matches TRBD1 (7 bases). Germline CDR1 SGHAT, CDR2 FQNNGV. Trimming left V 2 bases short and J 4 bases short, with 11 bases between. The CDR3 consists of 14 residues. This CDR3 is CASSLSGGRETQYF. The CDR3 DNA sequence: TGTGCCAGCAGCTTATCAGGGGGGAGAGAGACCCAGTACTTC.

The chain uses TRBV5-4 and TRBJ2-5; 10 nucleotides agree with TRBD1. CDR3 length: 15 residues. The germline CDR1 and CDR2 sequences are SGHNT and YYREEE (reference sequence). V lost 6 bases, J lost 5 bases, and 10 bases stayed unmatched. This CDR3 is CASNLDGQGGETQYF. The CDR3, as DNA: TGTGCCAGCAACCTTGATGGACAGGGGGGCGAGACCCAGTACTTC.